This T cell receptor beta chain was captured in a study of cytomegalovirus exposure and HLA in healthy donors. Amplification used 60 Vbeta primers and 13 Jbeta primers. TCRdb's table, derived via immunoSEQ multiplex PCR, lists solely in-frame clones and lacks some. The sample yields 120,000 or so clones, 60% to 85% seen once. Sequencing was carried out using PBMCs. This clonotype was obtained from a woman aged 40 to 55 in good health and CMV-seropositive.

This chain's CDR3 is CAWSVPGGDTQYF. The CDR3 nucleotides read TGTGCCTGGAGTGTACCCGGCGGCGATACGCAGTATTTT. The J gene is TRBJ2-3, the V gene TRBV30; no clear D gene. V was shortened by 0 bases and J by 6 bases, with 10 bases between the two germline ends. In germline, CDR1 is GTSNPN, CDR2 SVGIG (reference sequence). This CDR3 is built from 13 residues. Supplemented by reference TRBV30 and TRBJ2-3, the full variable domain reads SQTIHQWPATLVQPVGSPLSLECTVEGTSNPNLYWYRQAAGRGLQLLFYSVGIGQISSEVPQNLSASRPQDRQFILSSKKLLLSDSGFYLCAWSVPGGDTQYFGPGTRLTVL.